The subject of this entry is one TCR beta chain. Alongside a J-beta primer mix, a sample-barcoded 5' primer served in a second PCR lasting 7 to 11 cycles. One entry per CDR3 protein, called by TCRdb with MiXCR from the 5' RACE reads. The repertoire holds 760,000 or so distinct CDR3 sequences, with roughly 25% as singletons. V was cut by 4 bases and J by 2 bases, with 12 bases left in between. The CDR3 loop spans 13 amino acids. CDR1 is SQVTM, CDR2 ANQGSEA, per germline. The data derive from a study of blood T cells in healthy people across ages. A further study also used this sample, focusing on T cells of mothers and their children.

The sequence derives from a boy between 5 and 17 years old in good health. The V and J genes are TRBV29-1 and TRBJ2-7, with D possibly being TRBD1 (6 bases). The sequenced material came from blood. CDR3 sequence reads: CSVGWDNAYEQYF. The DNA of the CDR3 is TGCAGCGTTGGGTGGGACAACGCCTACGAGCAGTACTTC.